The 18 T cell receptor beta chains reported below all come from one sample, sequenced in a study of T cell clonotyping in hematopoietic cell transplantation. Libraries were prepared by immunoSEQ multiplex PCR; TCRdb keeps only in-frame clonotypes and omits some of them. The repertoire holds 40,000 to 55,000 clones, with less than 95% as singletons. The sample taken for sequencing was peripheral blood mononuclear cells. These receptors were collected from a woman aged 45-65 years in good health. Some clones in this sample may be carry-over from other donors' samples.

This clone has only one observation. The chain uses TRBV2 and TRBJ1-2; D uncertain. Germline CDR1 and CDR2: SNHLY and FYNNEI. V was shortened by 3 bases and J by 5 bases, with 10 bases between the two germline ends. This CDR3 has 13 residues. The CDR3 region is CASSDWVAYGYTF. In DNA form, the CDR3 reads TGTGCCAGCAGTGATTGGGTCGCGTATGGCTACACCTTC. Based on the CDR3 plus reference TRBV2 and TRBJ1-2, the full variable domain is EPEVTQTPSHQVTQMGQEVILRCVPISNHLYFYWYRQILGQKVEFLVSFYNNEISEKSEIFDDQFSVERPDGSNFTLKIRSTKLEDSAMYFCASSDWVAYGYTFGSGTRLTVV.

This clone was counted once. This chain joins TRBV4-3 and TRBJ2-2; no firm D call. The ends were cut back, 0 bases at V and 4 bases at J, with 6 bases in the middle. The CDR3 is 14 amino acids. CDR1 LGHNA and CDR2 YSLEER come from the germline V gene. As DNA, the CDR3 is TGCGCCAGCAGCCAAGAGTTTGGCACCGGGGAGCTGTTTTTT. Its translation: CASSQEFGTGELFF.

Here the CDR3 reads CASSEGRFLNTEAFF. The CDR3 DNA sequence: TGTGCCAGCAGCGAGGGGCGATTTCTGAACACTGAAGCTTTCTTT. This chain connects TRBV28 to TRBJ1-1; possible D gene TRBD1, 5 bases. CDR1 and CDR2 from the germline V gene are MDHEN and SYDVKM. The CDR3 sequence is 15 residues long. Trimming took 6 bases from V and 0 from J, leaving 14 bases between them.

The chain uses TRBV5-8 and TRBJ2-5; D might be TRBD1 or TRBD2, each matching 5 bases. Trimming took off 0 bases at V and 0 bases at J, with 15 bases between the two ends. The germline gives CDR1 SGHTS, CDR2 YDEGEE. The CDR3 has 17 residues. In nucleotides, the CDR3 is TGTGCCAGCAGCTTGGTCGTCGGGGCTCAACACCAAGAGACCCAGTACTTC. Protein sequence: CASSLVVGAQHQETQYF.

This chain joins TRBV27 and TRBJ2-4; tentatively, D is TRBD2 (5 bases). This CDR3 is 13 amino acids long. The germline CDR1 and CDR2 sequences are MNHEY and SMNVEV (reference sequence). V was shortened by 2 bases and J by 8 bases, with 10 bases between the two germline ends. This CDR3 reads CASSLRRGDIQYF. The DNA for the CDR3 is TGTGCCAGCAGTTTAAGACGGGGAGACATTCAGTACTTC.

The chain carries TRBV27 and TRBJ2-3; perhaps TRBD1 as D (5 bases). This CDR3 is built from 14 residues. Trimming removed 2 bases from V and 4 bases from J, with 10 bases in between. In germline, CDR1 is MNHEY, CDR2 SMNVEV (reference sequence). CDR3 sequence: CASSLRGRADTQYF. The DNA for the CDR3 is TGTGCCAGCAGTTTAAGGGGCAGGGCAGATACGCAGTATTTT.

The J gene is TRBJ2-3, the V gene TRBV29-1; weak D call: TRBD2 (6 bases). The germline V gene encodes CDR1 SQVTM and CDR2 ANQGSEA. The V end was cut by 4 bases, the J end by 2 bases, with 13 bases between. The CDR3 spans 14 residues. CDR3 protein: CSVGVGGDTDTQYF. CDR3 sequence (DNA): TGCAGCGTTGGGGTGGGGGGTGACACAGATACGCAGTATTTT.

In this sample, this clone turned up once. V usage is TRBV15 and J usage is TRBJ1-5, with 8 bases matching TRBD1. The germline CDR1 and CDR2 sequences are LNHNV and YYDKDF (reference sequence). After removal of 3 bases from V and 5 bases from J, the junction contained 9 bases not matched to a gene. The CDR3 consists of 16 residues. The CDR3, as DNA: TGTGCCACCAGCAGGCCGACAGGGGTGCTCGATCAGCCCCAGCATTTT. Protein sequence: CATSRPTGVLDQPQHF.

This clone was found a few times. CDR3 protein: CASSFGYSYEQYF. CDR3 DNA: TGTGCCAGCAGCTTCGGTTACTCCTACGAGCAGTACTTC. This rearrangement joins TRBV5-6 to TRBJ2-7; D gene ambiguous. Germline values: CDR1 SGHDT, CDR2 YYEEEE. V lost 2 bases to trimming and J lost 0 bases, with 6 bases between them. This CDR3 spans 13 amino acids.

This clone showed up just once. This rearrangement joins TRBV28 to TRBJ2-1, with 13 bases lining up with TRBD2. The CDR3 has 17 residues. Per the germline V gene, CDR1 is MDHEN and CDR2 is SYDVKM. V lost 6 bases and J lost 7; bases outside the gene matches: 12. Written as DNA, the CDR3 is TGTGCCAGCAGGCAACTAGCGGGGGGGCCGTATGGGAATGAGCAGTTCTTC. Amino acids: CASRQLAGGPYGNEQFF.

This chain uses TRBV5-5 with TRBJ2-2; the D gene is possibly TRBD2 (5 bases). Trimming took off 5 bases at V and 0 bases at J, with 11 bases between the two ends. Germline CDR1 is SGHKS and CDR2 is YYEKEE (reference sequence). The CDR3 runs 15 residues. CDR3 amino acids: CASRNGVTNTGELFF. CDR3 sequence (DNA): TGTGCCAGCAGAAACGGGGTAACGAACACCGGGGAGCTGTTTTTT.

The chain uses TRBV15 and TRBJ2-5, with D tentatively TRBD2 (6 bases). This CDR3 spans 15 amino acids. Germline values: CDR1 LNHNV, CDR2 YYDKDF (reference sequence). The V and J ends lost 1 base and 5 bases respectively, with 14 bases between them. The CDR3 sequence is CATSRGRDAGETQYF. The CDR3 DNA reads TGTGCCACCAGCAGAGGACGGGACGCGGGGGAGACCCAGTACTTC.

J is TRBJ1-5 and V is TRBV27, with unresolved D. Germline CDR1 reads MNHEY; CDR2 reads SMNVEV (reference sequence). The V end was cut by 3 bases, the J end by 1 base, with 13 bases between. This CDR3 comprises 16 residues. CDR3 protein: CASSFMGKGSNQPQHF. The CDR3 DNA is TGTGCCAGCAGTTTTATGGGTAAGGGAAGCAATCAGCCCCAGCATTTT.

V and J are TRBV7-2 and TRBJ1-1, with TRBD1 as a possible D gene (6 bases). Germline V gene data show CDR1 as SGHTA and CDR2 as FQGNSA. This CDR3 spans 14 amino acids. Trimming shortened V by 2 bases and J by 4 bases, and 11 bases separated the two germline ends. This chain's CDR3 is CASSLSGAGTEAFF. In DNA form, the CDR3 reads TGTGCCAGCAGCTTATCAGGGGCGGGCACTGAAGCTTTCTTT. The complete variable domain, with remaining parts taken from reference TRBV7-2 and TRBJ1-1, reads GAGVSQSPSNKVTEKGKDVELRCDPISGHTALYWYRQSLGQGLEFLIYFQGNSAPDKSGLPSDRFSAERTGGSVSTLTIQRTQQEDSAVYLCASSLSGAGTEAFFGQGTRLTVV.

In this sample, this clone turned up a few times. The chain carries TRBV19 and TRBJ1-2; D gene unclear. The CDR3 is 13 amino acids. The V and J ends lost 7 bases and 1 base respectively, with 10 bases between them. Looked up from germline, CDR1 is LNHDA and CDR2 is SQIVND (reference sequence). CDR3 protein: CASTWTNNYGYTF. For the CDR3, the DNA is TGTGCCAGTACGTGGACGAATAACTATGGCTACACCTTC.

V gene TRBV2 combines with J gene TRBJ1-3; D remains unclear. This CDR3 region has 16 residues. The V gene's germline CDR1 is SNHLY and CDR2 FYNNEI. The germline V and J ends were trimmed by 7 bases and 4 bases, with 20 bases remaining between them. The CDR3: CASTPPDGNRGNTIYF. DNA for the CDR3: TGTGCCAGCACCCCACCGGACGGGAACCGAGGAAACACCATATATTTT.

The chain links TRBV9 to TRBJ2-5, with no clear D. The CDR3 has 15 residues. Trimming took 2 bases from V and 4 from J, leaving 15 bases between them. The germline V gene encodes CDR1 SGDLS and CDR2 YYNGEE. The chain's CDR3 is CASSVAPLRGETQYF. CDR3 coding DNA: TGTGCCAGCAGCGTGGCCCCACTCCGAGGAGAGACCCAGTACTTC.

J is TRBJ2-3 and V is TRBV7-9, with 7 nucleotides matching TRBD2. The germline CDR1 and CDR2 sequences are SEHNR and FQNEAQ (reference sequence). This CDR3 contains 18 residues. J lost 0 bases, V lost 5 bases, and 14 bases had no gene match. CDR3 DNA sequence: TGTGCCAGCAGCCCAACCGAGGCTAGCGGACCTAGCACAGATACGCAGTATTTT. Its protein product is CASSPTEASGPSTDTQYF.